Listed below are T cell receptor beta chains from one sample, sequenced in a study of blood T cell repertoires in COVID-19. The data were produced by immunoSEQ multiplex PCR, yet TCRdb's version contains in-frame clones alone and is incomplete. The table shows around 220,000 clones, with 90% to 95% occurring only once. Sequenced material: PBMCs or T cells enriched from blood (not recorded which). These receptor sequences come from a woman between 18 and 29 years old who had recovered from COVID-19. CDR3s include the opening cysteine and the closing phenylalanine or tryptophan. The D gene is left open where the match is weak. Some rows mark clone size as missing; the rest say once, few, many or name a class of expanded clone.

j_call | v_call | clone_size | cdr3_length | d_call | cdr3_aa | cdr3_nt
TRBJ1-5 | TRBV18 | . | 19 | TRBD1 | CASSPPGQGASRVNQPQHF | TGTGCCAGCTCACCTCCGGGACAGGGGGCATCGCGTGTCAATCAGCCCCAGCATTTT
TRBJ1-5 | TRBV4-2 | . | 18 | TRBD1 | CASSQEYWGTGDNQPQHF | TGTGCCAGCAGCCAAGAGTATTGGGGGACAGGGGACAATCAGCCCCAGCATTTT
TRBJ1-2 | TRBV15 | . | 14 | . | CATSRDLGGYGYTF | TGTGCCACCAGCAGAGATCTAGGGGGCTATGGCTACACCTTC
TRBJ1-1 | TRBV7-6 | . | 14 | TRBD1 | CASSLTTGGGEAFF | TGTGCCAGCAGCTTAACAACAGGGGGCGGGGAAGCTTTCTTT
TRBJ2-1 | TRBV3-1/TRBV3-2 | . | 16 | TRBD2 | CASSSLAGGSYNEQFF | TGTGCCAGCAGCTCCCTAGCGGGGGGGTCATACAATGAGCAGTTCTTC
TRBJ1-5 | TRBV6-5 | once | 13 | . | CASKGQINQPQHF | TGTGCCAGCAAGGGACAAATTAATCAGCCCCAGCATTTT
TRBJ1-6 | TRBV5-6 | once | 15 | . | CASTSRSRGVSPLHF | TGTGCCAGCACCTCCAGGAGCAGGGGAGTTTCACCCCTCCACTTT
TRBJ1-5 | TRBV6-5 | . | 14 | TRBD1 | CASMGAGGNQPQHF | TGTGCCAGCATGGGGGCAGGGGGAAATCAGCCCCAGCATTTT
TRBJ1-2 | TRBV7-2 | . | 13 | . | CASSSDRIGGYTF | TGTGCCAGCAGCTCCGACAGGATTGGGGGCTACACCTTC
TRBJ2-7 | TRBV27 | . | 15 | TRBD1 | CASRSPTGGIYEQYF | TGTGCCAGCAGGAGCCCAACAGGGGGCATTTACGAGCAGTACTTC
TRBJ2-3 | TRBV5-1 | . | 16 | TRBD2 | CASSTLAGGGLDTQYF | TGCGCCAGCAGCACCTTAGCGGGCGGGGGACTGGATACGCAGTATTTT
TRBJ2-2 | TRBV27 | once | 15 | TRBD2 | CASTASGRAPGELFF | TGTGCCAGCACTGCGAGCGGGAGGGCCCCCGGGGAGCTGTTTTTT
TRBJ1-2 | TRBV19 | . | 13 | . | CASMAVGSYGYTF | TGTGCCAGTATGGCGGTCGGAAGCTATGGCTACACCTTC
TRBJ2-3 | TRBV7-6 | once | 15 | TRBD1 | CASSETGGRKDTQYF | TGTGCCAGCAGCGAGACAGGGGGGCGGAAAGATACGCAGTATTTT
TRBJ1-2 | TRBV24-1 | . | 13 | . | CATSSRGTGVYTF | TGTGCCACCAGTTCTAGAGGGACTGGAGTCTACACCTTC
TRBJ1-2 | TRBV6-5 | . | 14 | TRBD1 | CASSNLQGAQGYTF | TGTGCCAGCAGTAACCTACAGGGGGCGCAAGGCTACACCTTC
TRBJ1-3 | TRBV18 | . | 19 | TRBD1 | CASSPIRHGQASSGNTIYF | TGTGCCAGCTCACCGATAAGACATGGACAGGCTTCCTCTGGAAACACCATATATTTT
TRBJ1-1 | TRBV14 | . | 15 | TRBD1 | CASSLRTGGPTEAFF | TGTGCCAGCAGCCTTAGGACAGGGGGCCCCACTGAAGCTTTCTTT
TRBJ1-5 | TRBV28 | . | 17 | TRBD1 | CASSFSQGAYSNQPQHF | TGTGCCAGCAGTTTCTCCCAGGGGGCATATAGCAATCAGCCCCAGCATTTT
TRBJ1-4 | TRBV2 | . | 14 | . | CASSETGVGEKLFF | TGTGCCAGCAGTGAAACGGGGGTTGGGGAAAAACTGTTTTTT
TRBJ2-1 | TRBV11-3 | . | 13 | . | CASSLQTYNEQFF | TGTGCCAGCAGCCTACAGACATACAATGAGCAGTTCTTC
TRBJ1-1 | TRBV7-3 | . | 13 | . | CASSPRRDTEAFF | TGTGCCAGCAGCCCGCGGCGAGACACTGAAGCTTTCTTT
TRBJ1-2 | TRBV28 | . | 14 | TRBD1 | CASSPRGTGLGYTF | TGTGCCAGCAGTCCCAGGGGGACAGGGCTTGGCTACACCTTC
TRBJ2-3 | TRBV5-6 | . | 15 | TRBD2 | CASRLGREGRDTQYF | TGTGCCAGCAGATTGGGGCGGGAGGGCCGCGATACGCAGTATTTT
TRBJ2-5 | TRBV7-8 | . | 16 | . | CASSPPGRGEGETQYF | TGTGCCAGCAGCCCCCCAGGTAGGGGGGAGGGAGAGACCCAGTACTTC
TRBJ1-2 | TRBV3-1/TRBV3-2 | once | 12 | . | CASSQDLHGYTF | TGTGCCAGCAGCCAAGACCTTCATGGCTACACCTTC
TRBJ2-1 | TRBV5-1 | once | 12 | . | CASSFSVDEQFF | TGCGCCAGCAGCTTTAGCGTGGATGAGCAGTTCTTC
TRBJ2-2 | TRBV10-2 | . | 13 | . | CAIGELNTGELFF | TGCGCCATCGGAGAATTGAACACCGGGGAGCTGTTTTTT
TRBJ1-2 | TRBV11-2 | . | 16 | . | CASSPRGRGLVGGYTF | TGTGCCAGCAGCCCCCGAGGTAGGGGACTCGTGGGGGGCTACACCTTC
TRBJ1-5 | TRBV30 | once | 16 | . | CAWSRNRVRSNQPQHF | TGTGCCTGGAGTCGAAACAGGGTGCGGAGCAATCAGCCCCAGCATTTT
TRBJ1-4 | TRBV11-2 | . | 16 | TRBD1 | CASNLRGGQGTEKLFF | TGTGCCAGCAACTTGAGGGGGGGACAGGGGACCGAAAAACTGTTTTTT
TRBJ2-7 | TRBV28 | once | 15 | TRBD1 | CASSLSGTGHYEQYF | TGTGCCAGCAGTTTATCCGGGACAGGCCACTACGAGCAGTACTTC
TRBJ1-1 | TRBV10-3 | . | 13 | . | CAIRIRGNTEAFF | TGTGCCATCAGGATTAGGGGGAACACTGAAGCTTTCTTT
TRBJ1-5 | TRBV28 | once | 16 | TRBD1 | CASSLSAGGNNQPQHF | TGTGCCAGCAGTTTATCGGCAGGGGGAAACAATCAGCCCCAGCATTTT
TRBJ1-2 | TRBV6-5 | . | 13 | TRBD1 | CASSQTGQGSYTF | TGTGCCAGCAGTCAGACGGGACAGGGTTCCTACACCTTC
TRBJ2-5 | TRBV7-9 | once | 15 | TRBD1 | CASSLGEGAFETQYF | TGTGCCAGCAGCTTGGGTGAGGGGGCCTTCGAGACCCAGTACTTC
TRBJ2-2 | TRBV5-4 | once | 15 | TRBD1 | CASSLQGVNTGELFF | TGTGCCAGCAGCTTGCAGGGGGTGAACACCGGGGAGCTGTTTTTT
TRBJ1-4 | TRBV19 | . | 15 | TRBD1 | CASSVSTGFAEKLFF | TGTGCCAGTAGTGTCTCGACAGGGTTCGCGGAAAAACTGTTTTTT
TRBJ2-7 | TRBV6-5 | . | 15 | . | CASSRTGTYRTEQYF | TGTGCCAGCAGCCGAACCGGGACATATCGGACCGAGCAGTACTTC
TRBJ2-1 | TRBV6-4 | . | 15 | TRBD1 | CASSEGTGESNEQFF | TGTGCCAGCAGTGAAGGGACAGGGGAGAGCAATGAGCAGTTCTTC
TRBJ2-1 | TRBV9 | . | 16 | . | CASSPHGGSSYNEQFF | TGTGCCAGCAGCCCGCACGGCGGTAGCTCCTACAATGAGCAGTTCTTC
TRBJ1-1 | TRBV5-1 | . | 15 | . | CASSLDPQGNTEAFF | TGCGCCAGCAGCTTGGACCCGCAGGGTAACACTGAAGCTTTCTTT
TRBJ2-1 | TRBV5-6 | once | 13 | . | CASSLATFNEQFF | TGTGCCAGCAGCTTGGCCACTTTCAATGAGCAGTTCTTC